The clone carrying this T cell receptor beta chain was seen only a few times. What it recognizes is unknown. Generated by immunoSEQ multiplex PCR, the TCRdb table keeps only in-frame clones and is missing some. The sample carries fewer than 40,000 clones, 70% to 85% recorded once. The CDR3 loop spans 12 amino acids. Trimming took 5 bases from V and 6 from J, leaving 11 bases between them. Germline lookup yields CDR1 SGHTA and CDR2 FQGTGA. The data belong to a study of T cells in narcolepsy. Points from the study as a whole: Autoreactive HCRT-specific and TRIB2-specific clonotypes were marked in same-patient CSF-versus-blood CD4+ comparisons.

This sequence originates from a human donor in good health. This chain links TRBV7-3 with TRBJ2-7, with a tentative D call TRBD1 (6 bases). Sequenced: memory (CD45RA-) CD4+ T cells from blood. CDR3 nucleotide sequence: TGTGCCAGCAGCGATCAAGGGGGCGAGCAGTACTTC. Its translation is CASSDQGGEQYF. Variable domain in full (rest from reference TRBV7-3 and TRBJ2-7): GAGVSQTPSNKVTEKGKYVELRCDPISGHTALYWYRQSLGQGPEFLIYFQGTGAADDSGLPNDRFFAVRPEGSVSTLKIQRTERGDSAVYLCASSDQGGEQYFGPGTRLTVT.